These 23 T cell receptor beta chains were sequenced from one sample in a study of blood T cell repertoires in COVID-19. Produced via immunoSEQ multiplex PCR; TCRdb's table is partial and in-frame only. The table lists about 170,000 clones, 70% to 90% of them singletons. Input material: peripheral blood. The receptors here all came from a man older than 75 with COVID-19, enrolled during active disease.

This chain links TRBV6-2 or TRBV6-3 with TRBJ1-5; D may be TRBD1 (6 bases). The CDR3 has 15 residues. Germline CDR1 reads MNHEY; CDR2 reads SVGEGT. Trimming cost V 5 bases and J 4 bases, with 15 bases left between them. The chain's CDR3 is CASSLPGHQNQPQHF. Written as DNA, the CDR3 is TGTGCCAGCAGTCTTCCGGGACACCAGAATCAGCCCCAGCATTTT.

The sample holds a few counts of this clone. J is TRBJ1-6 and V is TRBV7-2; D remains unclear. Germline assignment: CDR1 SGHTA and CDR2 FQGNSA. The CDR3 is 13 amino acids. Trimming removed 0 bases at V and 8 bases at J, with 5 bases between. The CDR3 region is CASSLAIDSPLHF. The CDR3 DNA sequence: TGTGCCAGCAGCTTAGCGATAGATTCACCCCTCCACTTT. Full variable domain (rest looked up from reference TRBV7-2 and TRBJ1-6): GAGVSQSPSNKVTEKGKDVELRCDPISGHTALYWYRQSLGQGLEFLIYFQGNSAPDKSGLPSDRFSAERTGGSVSTLTIQRTQQEDSAVYLCASSLAIDSPLHFGNGTRLTVT.

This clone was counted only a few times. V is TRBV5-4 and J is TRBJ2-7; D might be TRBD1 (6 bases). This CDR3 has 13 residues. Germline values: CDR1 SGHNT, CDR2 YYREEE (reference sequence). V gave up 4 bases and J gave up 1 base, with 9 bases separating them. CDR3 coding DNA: TGTGCCAGCAGCAAGGGGGATTCCTACGAGCAGTACTTC. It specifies CASSKGDSYEQYF.

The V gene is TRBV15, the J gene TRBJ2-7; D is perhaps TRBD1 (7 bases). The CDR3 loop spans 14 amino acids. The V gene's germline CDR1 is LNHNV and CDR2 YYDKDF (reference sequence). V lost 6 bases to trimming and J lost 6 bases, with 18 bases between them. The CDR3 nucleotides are TGTGCCACCAGTCCCGTTAGACAGGGAGGCGAGCAGTACTTC. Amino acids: CATSPVRQGGEQYF. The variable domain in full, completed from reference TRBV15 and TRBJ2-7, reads DAMVIQNPRYQVTQFGKPVTLSCSQTLNHNVMYWYQQKSSQAPKLLFHYYDKDFNNEADTPDNFQSRRPNTSFCFLDIRSPGLGDTAMYLCATSPVRQGGEQYFGPGTRLTVT.

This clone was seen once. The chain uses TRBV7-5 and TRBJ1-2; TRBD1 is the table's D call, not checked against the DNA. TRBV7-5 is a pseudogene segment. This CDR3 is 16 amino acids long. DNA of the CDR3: TGTGCCAGACTCGCCCAAAAACAGGGGGCGTGTATTGGCTACACCTTC. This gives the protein CARLAQKQGACIGYTF.

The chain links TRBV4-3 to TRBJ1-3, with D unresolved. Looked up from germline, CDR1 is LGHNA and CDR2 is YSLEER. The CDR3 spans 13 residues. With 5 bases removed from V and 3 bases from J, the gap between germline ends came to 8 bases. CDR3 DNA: TGCGCCAGCAGCGGGAGAGTTGGAAACACCATATATTTT. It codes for CASSGRVGNTIYF.

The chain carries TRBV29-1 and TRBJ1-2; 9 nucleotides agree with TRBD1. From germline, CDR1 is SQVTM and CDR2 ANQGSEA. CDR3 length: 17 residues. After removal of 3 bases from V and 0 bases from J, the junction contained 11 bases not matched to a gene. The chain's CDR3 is CSVDFSGTGRANYGYTF. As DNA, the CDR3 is TGCAGCGTTGATTTTTCCGGGACAGGGAGGGCTAACTATGGCTACACCTTC.

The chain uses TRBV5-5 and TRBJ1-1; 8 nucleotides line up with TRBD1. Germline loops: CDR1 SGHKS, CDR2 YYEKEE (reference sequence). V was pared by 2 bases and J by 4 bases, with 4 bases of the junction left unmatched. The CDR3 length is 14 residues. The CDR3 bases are TGTGCCAGCAGCTTTCAGGGGGCGCGCACTGAAGCTTTCTTT. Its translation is CASSFQGARTEAFF.

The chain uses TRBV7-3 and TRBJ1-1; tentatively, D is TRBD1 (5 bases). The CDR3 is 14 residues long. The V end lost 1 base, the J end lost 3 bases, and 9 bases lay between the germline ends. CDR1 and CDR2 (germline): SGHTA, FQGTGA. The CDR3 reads CASSLNQGYTEAFF. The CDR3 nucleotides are TGTGCCAGCAGCTTAAATCAGGGATACACTGAAGCTTTCTTT.

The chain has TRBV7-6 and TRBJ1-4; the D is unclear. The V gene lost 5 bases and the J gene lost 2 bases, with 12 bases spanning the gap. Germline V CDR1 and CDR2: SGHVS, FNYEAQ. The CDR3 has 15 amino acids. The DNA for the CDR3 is TGTGCCAGCAGCCCCTTGCAGTTCACTAATGAAAAACTGTTTTTT. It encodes CASSPLQFTNEKLFF.

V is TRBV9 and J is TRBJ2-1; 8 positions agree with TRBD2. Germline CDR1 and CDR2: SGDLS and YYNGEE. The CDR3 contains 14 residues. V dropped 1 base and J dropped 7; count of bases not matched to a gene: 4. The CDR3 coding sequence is TGTGCCAGCAGCGTAACGGGGGGGTGGAATGAGCAGTTCTTC. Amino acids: CASSVTGGWNEQFF.

CDR3 in amino acids: CASTKTDSNQPQHF. In nucleotides, the CDR3 is TGTGCCAGCACGAAGACAGACTCAAATCAGCCCCAGCATTTT. V and J are TRBV4-2 and TRBJ1-5; D perhaps matches TRBD1 (5 bases). This CDR3 has 14 residues. In germline, CDR1 is LGHNA, CDR2 YNFKEQ. V was clipped by 7 bases and J by 4 bases, with 14 bases between them.

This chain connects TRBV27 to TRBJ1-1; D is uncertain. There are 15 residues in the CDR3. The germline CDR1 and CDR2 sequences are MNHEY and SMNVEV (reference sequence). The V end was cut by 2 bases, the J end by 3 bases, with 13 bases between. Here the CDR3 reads CASSLLWVGDTEAFF. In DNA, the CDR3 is TGTGCCAGCAGTTTACTCTGGGTCGGGGACACTGAAGCTTTCTTT.

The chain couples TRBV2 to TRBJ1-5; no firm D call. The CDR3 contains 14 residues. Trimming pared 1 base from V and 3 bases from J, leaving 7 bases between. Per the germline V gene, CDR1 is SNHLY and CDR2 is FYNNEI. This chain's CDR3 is CASSEGGSNQPQHF. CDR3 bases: TGTGCCAGCAGTGAAGGCGGGTCCAATCAGCCCCAGCATTTT.

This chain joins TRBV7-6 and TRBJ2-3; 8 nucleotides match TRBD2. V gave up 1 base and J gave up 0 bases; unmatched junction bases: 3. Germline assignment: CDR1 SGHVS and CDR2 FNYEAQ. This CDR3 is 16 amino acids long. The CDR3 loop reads CASSLVVAGSTDTQYF. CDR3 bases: TGTGCCAGCAGCTTAGTGGTAGCGGGGAGCACAGATACGCAGTATTTT.

The DNA for the CDR3 is TGTGCCAGCAGTCCCAGGGTTTTGTTTTCCGAGCAGTACTTC. This codes for CASSPRVLFSEQYF. The V gene is TRBV28, the J gene TRBJ2-7; perhaps TRBD1 as D (5 bases). V was pared by 5 bases and J by 6 bases, with 17 bases between. The CDR3 sequence is 14 residues long. Per the germline V gene, CDR1 is MDHEN and CDR2 is SYDVKM.

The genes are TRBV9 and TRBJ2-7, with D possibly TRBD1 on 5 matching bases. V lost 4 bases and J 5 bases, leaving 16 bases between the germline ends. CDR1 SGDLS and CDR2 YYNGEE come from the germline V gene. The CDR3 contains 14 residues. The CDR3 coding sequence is TGTGCCAGCAGCAGACACAGGTCCCAGGACGAGCAGTACTTC. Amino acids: CASSRHRSQDEQYF.

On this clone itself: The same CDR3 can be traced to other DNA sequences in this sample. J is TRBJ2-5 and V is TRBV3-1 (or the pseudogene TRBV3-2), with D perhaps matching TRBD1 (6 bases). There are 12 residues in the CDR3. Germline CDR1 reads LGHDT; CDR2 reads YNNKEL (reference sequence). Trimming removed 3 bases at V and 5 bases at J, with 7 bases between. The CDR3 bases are TGTGCCAGCAGCCAGGGGGCCGAGACCCAGTACTTC. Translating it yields CASSQGAETQYF.

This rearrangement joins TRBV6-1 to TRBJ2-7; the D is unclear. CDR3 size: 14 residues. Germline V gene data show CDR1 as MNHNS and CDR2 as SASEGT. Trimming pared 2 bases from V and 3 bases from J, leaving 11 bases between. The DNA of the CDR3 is TGTGCCAGCAGTGAACCCAGTCAGTACTACGAGCAGTACTTC. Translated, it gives CASSEPSQYYEQYF.

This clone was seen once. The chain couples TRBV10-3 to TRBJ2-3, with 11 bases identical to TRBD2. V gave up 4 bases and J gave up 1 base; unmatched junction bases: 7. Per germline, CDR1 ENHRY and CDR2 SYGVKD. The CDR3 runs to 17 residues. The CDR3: CAISGSGGARGTDTQYF. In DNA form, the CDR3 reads TGTGCCATCAGTGGTAGCGGGGGGGCGAGAGGCACAGATACGCAGTATTTT.

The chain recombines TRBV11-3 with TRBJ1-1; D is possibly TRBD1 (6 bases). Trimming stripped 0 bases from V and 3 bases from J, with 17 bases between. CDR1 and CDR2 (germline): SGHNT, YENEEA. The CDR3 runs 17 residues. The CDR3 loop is CASSLDLGNRADTEAFF. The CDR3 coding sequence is TGTGCCAGCAGCTTAGATCTAGGGAACAGGGCGGACACTGAAGCTTTCTTT.

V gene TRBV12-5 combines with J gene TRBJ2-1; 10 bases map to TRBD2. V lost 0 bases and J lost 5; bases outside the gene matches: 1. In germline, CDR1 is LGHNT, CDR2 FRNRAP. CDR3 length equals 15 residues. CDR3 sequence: CASGLVLAGHNEQFF. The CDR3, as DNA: TGTGCTAGTGGTTTGGTACTAGCGGGGCACAATGAGCAGTTCTTC. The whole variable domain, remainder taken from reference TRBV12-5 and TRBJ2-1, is DARVTQTPRHKVTEMGQEVTMRCQPILGHNTVFWYRQTMMQGLELLAYFRNRAPLDDSGMPKDRFSAEMPDATLATLKIQPSEPRDSAVYFCASGLVLAGHNEQFFGPGTRLTVL.

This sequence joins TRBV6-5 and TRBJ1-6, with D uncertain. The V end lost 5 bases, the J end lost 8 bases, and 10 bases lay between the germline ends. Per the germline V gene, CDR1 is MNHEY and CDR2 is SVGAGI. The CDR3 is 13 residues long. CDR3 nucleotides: TGTGCCAGCAGTCCTACTCTAGATTCACCCCTCCACTTT. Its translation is CASSPTLDSPLHF.